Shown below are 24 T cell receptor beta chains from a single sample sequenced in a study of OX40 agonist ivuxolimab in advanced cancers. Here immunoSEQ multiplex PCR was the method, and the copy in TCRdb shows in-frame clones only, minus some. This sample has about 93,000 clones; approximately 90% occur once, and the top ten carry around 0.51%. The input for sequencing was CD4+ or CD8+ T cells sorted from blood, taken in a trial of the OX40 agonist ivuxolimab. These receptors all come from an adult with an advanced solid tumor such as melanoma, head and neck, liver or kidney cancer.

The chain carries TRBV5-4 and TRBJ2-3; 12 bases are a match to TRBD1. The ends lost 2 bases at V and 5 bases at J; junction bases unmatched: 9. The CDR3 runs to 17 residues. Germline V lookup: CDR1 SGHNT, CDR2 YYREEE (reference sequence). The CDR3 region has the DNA TGTGCCAGCAGCTTAGGGGGGACAGGGGGCGCGGGAGATACGCAGTATTTT. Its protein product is CASSLGGTGGAGDTQYF.

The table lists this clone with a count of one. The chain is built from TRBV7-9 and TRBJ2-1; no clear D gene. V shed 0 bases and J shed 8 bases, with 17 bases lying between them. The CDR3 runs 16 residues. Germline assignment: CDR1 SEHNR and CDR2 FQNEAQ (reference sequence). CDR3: CASSLAMAARWDEQFF. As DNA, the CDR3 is TGTGCCAGCAGCTTAGCCATGGCAGCCCGTTGGGATGAGCAGTTCTTC.

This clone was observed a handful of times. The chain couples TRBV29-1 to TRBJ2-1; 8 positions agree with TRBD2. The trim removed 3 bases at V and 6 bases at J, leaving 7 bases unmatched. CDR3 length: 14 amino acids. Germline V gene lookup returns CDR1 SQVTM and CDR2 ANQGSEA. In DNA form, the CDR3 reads TGCAGCGTTGACCTCGGACTAGCTCTCAATGAGCAGTTCTTC. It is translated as CSVDLGLALNEQFF.

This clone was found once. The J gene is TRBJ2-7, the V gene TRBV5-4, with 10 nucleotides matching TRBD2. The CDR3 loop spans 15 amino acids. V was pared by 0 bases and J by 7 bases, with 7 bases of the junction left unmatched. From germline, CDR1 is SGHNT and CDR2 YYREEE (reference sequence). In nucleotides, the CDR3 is TGTGCCAGCAGCTTGGGCCTAGCGGGAGCCGGGGAGCAGTACTTC. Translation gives CASSLGLAGAGEQYF.

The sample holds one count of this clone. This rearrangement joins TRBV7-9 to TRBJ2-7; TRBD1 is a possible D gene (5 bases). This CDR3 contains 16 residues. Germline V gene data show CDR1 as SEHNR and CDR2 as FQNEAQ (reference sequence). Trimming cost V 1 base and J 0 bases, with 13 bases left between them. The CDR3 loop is CASSLVGAPSSYEQYF. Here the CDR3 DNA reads TGTGCCAGCAGCTTAGTTGGGGCCCCGAGCTCCTACGAGCAGTACTTC.

The CDR3 loop is CASSPVDRSNGEAFF. The CDR3 DNA is TGTGCCAGCTCACCCGTGGACAGGTCTAATGGGGAAGCTTTCTTT. The genes are TRBV18 and TRBJ1-1, with 7 nucleotides matching TRBD1. The CDR3 loop spans 15 amino acids. The V segment lost 3 bases and the J segment 8 bases; nucleotides outside the gene matches: 12. Germline CDR1 reads KGHSH; CDR2 reads LQKENI.

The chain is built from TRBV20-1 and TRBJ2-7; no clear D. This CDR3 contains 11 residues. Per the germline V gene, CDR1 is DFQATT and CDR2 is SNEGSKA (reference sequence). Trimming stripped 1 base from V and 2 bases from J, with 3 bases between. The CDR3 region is CSARGTYEQYF. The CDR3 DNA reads TGCAGTGCTAGAGGTACCTACGAGCAGTACTTC.

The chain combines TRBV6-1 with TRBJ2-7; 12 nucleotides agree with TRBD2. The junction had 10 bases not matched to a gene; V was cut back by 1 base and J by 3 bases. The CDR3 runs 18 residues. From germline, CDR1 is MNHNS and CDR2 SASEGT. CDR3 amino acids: CASSEGVRLAGEVYEQYF. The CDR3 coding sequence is TGTGCCAGCAGTGAAGGGGTCCGACTAGCGGGAGAGGTCTACGAGCAGTACTTC.

The CDR3 sequence is CASSLNGMLLSSPDTQYF. The CDR3 nucleotides are TGCGCCAGCAGCTTGAATGGGATGCTCCTCTCCAGCCCAGATACGCAGTATTTT. The chain combines TRBV5-1 with TRBJ2-3; D is unresolved. Trimming left V 1 base short and J 4 bases short, with 22 bases between. The CDR3 length is 18 residues. CDR1 and CDR2 (germline): SGHRS, YFSETQ. The full variable domain, in which reference TRBV5-1 and TRBJ2-3 provide the parts outside the CDR3, is KAGVTQTPRYLIKTRGQQVTLSCSPISGHRSVSWYQQTPGQGLQFLFEYFSETQRNKGNFPGRFSGRQFSNSRSEMNVSTLELGDSALYLCASSLNGMLLSSPDTQYFGPGTRLTVL.

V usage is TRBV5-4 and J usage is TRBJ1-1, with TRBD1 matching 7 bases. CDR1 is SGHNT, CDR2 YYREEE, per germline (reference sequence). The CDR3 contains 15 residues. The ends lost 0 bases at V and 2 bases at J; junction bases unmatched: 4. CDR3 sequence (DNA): TGTGCCAGCAGCTTGGATTCAGGGGGAAACACTGAAGCTTTCTTT. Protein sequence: CASSLDSGGNTEAFF.

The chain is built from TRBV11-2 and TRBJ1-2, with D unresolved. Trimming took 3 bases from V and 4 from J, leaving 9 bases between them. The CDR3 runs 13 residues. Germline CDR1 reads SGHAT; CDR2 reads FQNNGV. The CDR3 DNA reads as TGTGCCAGCAGCTTGGACGGCCTCTATGGCTACACCTTC. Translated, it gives CASSLDGLYGYTF.

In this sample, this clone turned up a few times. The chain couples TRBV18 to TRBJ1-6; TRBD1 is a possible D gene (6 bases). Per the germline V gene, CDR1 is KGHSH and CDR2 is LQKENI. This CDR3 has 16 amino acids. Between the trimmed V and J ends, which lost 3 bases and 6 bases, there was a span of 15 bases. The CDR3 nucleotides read TGTGCCAGCTCACCGGCTGCAGGGGAGATTAATTCACCCCTCCACTTT. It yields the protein CASSPAAGEINSPLHF.

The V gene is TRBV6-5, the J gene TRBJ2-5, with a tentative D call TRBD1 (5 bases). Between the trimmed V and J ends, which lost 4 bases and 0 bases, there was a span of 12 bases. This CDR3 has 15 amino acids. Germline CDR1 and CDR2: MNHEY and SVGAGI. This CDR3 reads CASSSVTGDQETQYF. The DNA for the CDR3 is TGTGCCAGCAGTTCGGTAACAGGTGACCAAGAGACCCAGTACTTC.

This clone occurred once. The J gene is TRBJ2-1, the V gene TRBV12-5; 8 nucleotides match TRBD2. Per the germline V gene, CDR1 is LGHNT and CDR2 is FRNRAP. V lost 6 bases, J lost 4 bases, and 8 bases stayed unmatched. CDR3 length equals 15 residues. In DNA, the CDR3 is TGTGCTAGTGGGATGGGGGCTAGCGGGTACAATGAGCAGTTCTTC. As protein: CASGMGASGYNEQFF.

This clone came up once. This chain's CDR3 is CASSLARGRDTDTQYF. In DNA, the CDR3 is TGTGCCAGCAGCTTGGCCAGGGGACGGGACACAGATACGCAGTATTTT. The chain uses TRBV5-4 and TRBJ2-3; possibly TRBD1 for D (6 bases). Trimming left V 0 bases short and J 2 bases short, with 13 bases between. The CDR3 spans 16 residues. Germline CDR1 SGHNT, CDR2 YYREEE (reference sequence).

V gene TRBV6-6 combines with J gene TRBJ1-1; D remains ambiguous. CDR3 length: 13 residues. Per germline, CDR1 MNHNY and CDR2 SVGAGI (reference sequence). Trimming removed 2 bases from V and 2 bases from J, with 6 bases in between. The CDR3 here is CASSYQGNTEAFF. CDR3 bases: TGTGCCAGCAGTTACCAAGGAAACACTGAAGCTTTCTTT.

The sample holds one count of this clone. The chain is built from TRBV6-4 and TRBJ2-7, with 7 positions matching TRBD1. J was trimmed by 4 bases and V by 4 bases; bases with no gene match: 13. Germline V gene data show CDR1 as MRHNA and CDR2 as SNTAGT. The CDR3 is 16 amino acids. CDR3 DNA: TGTGCCAGCAGTGGAGGGGGCGGCAGGAGAGTGTACGAGCAGTACTTC. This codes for CASSGGGGRRVYEQYF.

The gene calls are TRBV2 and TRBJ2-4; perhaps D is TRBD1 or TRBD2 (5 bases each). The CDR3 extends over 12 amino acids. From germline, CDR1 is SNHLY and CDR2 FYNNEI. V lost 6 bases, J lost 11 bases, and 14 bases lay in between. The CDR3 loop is CASRGVAILQYF. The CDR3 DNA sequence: TGTGCCAGCAGGGGGGTCGCAATCCTTCAGTACTTC.

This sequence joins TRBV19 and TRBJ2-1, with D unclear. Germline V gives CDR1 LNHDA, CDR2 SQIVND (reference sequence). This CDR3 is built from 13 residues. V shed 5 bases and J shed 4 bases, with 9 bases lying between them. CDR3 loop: CASSEQVYNEQFF. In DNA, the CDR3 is TGTGCCAGTAGTGAACAAGTTTACAATGAGCAGTTCTTC. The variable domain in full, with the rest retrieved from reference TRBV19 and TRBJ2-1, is DGGITQSPKYLFRKEGQNVTLSCEQNLNHDAMYWYRQDPGQGLRLIYYSQIVNDFQKGDIAEGYSVSREKKESFPLTVTSAQKNPTAFYLCASSEQVYNEQFFGPGTRLTVL.

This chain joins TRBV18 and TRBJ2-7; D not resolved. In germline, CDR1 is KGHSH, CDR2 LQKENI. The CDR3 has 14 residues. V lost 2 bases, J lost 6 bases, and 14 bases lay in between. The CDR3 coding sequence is TGTGCCAGCTCACCAGGTGCGGCAGAGCGCGAGCAGTACTTC. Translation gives CASSPGAAEREQYF.

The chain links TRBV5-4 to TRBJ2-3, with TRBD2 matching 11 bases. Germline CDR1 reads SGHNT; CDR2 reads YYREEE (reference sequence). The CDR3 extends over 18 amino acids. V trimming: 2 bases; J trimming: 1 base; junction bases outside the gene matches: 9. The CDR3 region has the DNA TGTGCCAGCAGCTTTGTATTAGCGGGAGGGAAGGGCACAGATACGCAGTATTTT. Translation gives CASSFVLAGGKGTDTQYF.

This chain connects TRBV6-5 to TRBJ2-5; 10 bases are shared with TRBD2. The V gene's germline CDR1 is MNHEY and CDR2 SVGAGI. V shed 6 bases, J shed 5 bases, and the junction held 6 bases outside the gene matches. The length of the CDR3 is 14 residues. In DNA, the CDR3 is TGTGCCAGCAGCTCTAGCGGGGGTGGGGAGACCCAGTACTTC. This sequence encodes CASSSSGGGETQYF.

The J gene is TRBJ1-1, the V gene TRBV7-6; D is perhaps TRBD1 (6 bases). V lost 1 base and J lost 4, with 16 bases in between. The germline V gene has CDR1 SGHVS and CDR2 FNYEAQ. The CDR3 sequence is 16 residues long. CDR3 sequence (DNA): TGTGCCAGCAGCTTAGACATCTTCAGGGGTGGCACTGAAGCTTTCTTT. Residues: CASSLDIFRGGTEAFF.

CDR3 protein: CASSGGTGTLSTDTQYF. CDR3 DNA sequence: TGTGCCAGTAGTGGGGGGACCGGGACACTAAGCACAGATACGCAGTATTTT. The genes are TRBV19 and TRBJ2-3, with D perhaps matching TRBD1 or TRBD2 (6 bases each). Germline CDR1 and CDR2: LNHDA and SQIVND (reference sequence). The CDR3 consists of 17 residues. The V end lost 5 bases, the J end lost 0 bases, and 18 bases lay between the germline ends.